This T cell receptor beta chain was found in a study of T cells expressing NK-cell markers. This CDR3 contains 13 residues. Germline V gene sequence: CDR1 SGHAT, CDR2 FQNNGV. Reanalyzing the 5' RACE reads, TCRdb keeps one entry per CDR3 protein, without DNA. The listing records 150,000 to 170,000 distinct CDR3 sequences. This rearrangement joins TRBV11-2 to TRBJ2-2; TCRdb's assignment of TRBD1 cannot be checked, as there is no DNA. The sequence derives from a woman in her forties or fifties in good health. The specimen sequenced was blood T cells: a sorted CD56 or NKG2C T cell subset, CD4+ or CD8+ T cells, or bulk PBMC T cells (not recorded which). CDR3 sequence: CATLQGAFGELFF.